The source of this T cell receptor beta chain is a study of Siglec-9 on CD8 T cells in melanoma. The study, taken as a whole, reports: In melanoma tumors, a Siglec-9-marked effector memory CD8+ subset reportedly appeared to accumulate.

The germline V gene encodes CDR1 SQVTM and CDR2 ANQGSEA. Trimming stripped 0 bases from V and 0 bases from J, with 15 bases between. The CDR3 length is 17 residues. As regards this clone: No antigen is known for it.

The protocol was immunoSEQ multiplex PCR, while the TCRdb copy is restricted to in-frame clones and leaves out a portion. The table records around 29,000 clones, 75% to 85% of them present only once. This sequence originates from a human donor in good health. Sample: Siglec-9- CD8+ T cells sorted from blood. This rearrangement joins TRBV29-1 to TRBJ1-5; no reliable D call. DNA for the CDR3: TGCAGCGTTGAAGATCTTGGGCAGATCTATAGCAATCAGCCCCAGCATTTT. Translation gives CSVEDLGQIYSNQPQHF.